These T cell receptor beta chains were read from a single sample in a study of CD8+ T cells in alopecia areata. TCRdb's copy holds only in-frame clones and misses some; the assay was immunoSEQ multiplex PCR. This table holds 200,000 or so clones, about 61% found once. Sequenced sample: CD8+ T cells sorted from blood. All receptors derive from a human donor in good health. The CDR3 runs from the conserved cysteine through the conserved F or W. D genes are given only for firm matches. Rows give clone size only sometimes, using once, few, many, or a class for an expanded clone.

cdr3_nt,cdr3_aa,j_call,v_call,clone_size,d_call
TGCGCCAGCAGCCAAGTTGGCGGGAGAGATTACGAGCAGTACTTC,CASSQVGGRDYEQYF,TRBJ2-7,TRBV4-1,.,TRBD2
TGCAGCGTTGAAGATGGAGGGTTGGATACGCAGTATTTT,CSVEDGGLDTQYF,TRBJ2-3,TRBV29-1,few,.
TGTGCCAGCTCACCCGGCAGCGGCCAAGAGACCCAGTACTTC,CASSPGSGQETQYF,TRBJ2-5,TRBV18,.,.
TGTGCCAGCAAGGGGGGGACAGATACGCAGTATTTT,CASKGGTDTQYF,TRBJ2-3,TRBV2,.,.
TGTGCCAGCAGCCCCCGGGACCCAAGGGCAGGTTCACCCCTCCACTTT,CASSPRDPRAGSPLHF,TRBJ1-6,TRBV7-6,few,.
TGCGCCAGCCCGATTGACCGGACTAGCGGGGGGGAACGAGCCTACGAGCAGTACTTC,CASPIDRTSGGERAYEQYF,TRBJ2-7,TRBV4-1,.,TRBD2
TGTGCCAGCAGCTTATCACAGGGGAGATTGGAGACCCAGTACTTC,CASSLSQGRLETQYF,TRBJ2-5,TRBV7-9,.,TRBD1
TGCGCCAGCAGGACGGGCCCACTCGATGAGCAGTTCTTC,CASRTGPLDEQFF,TRBJ2-1,TRBV5-1,.,.
TGTGCCACCAGCAGTCCGGGACAGCAAGAGACCCAGTACTTC,CATSSPGQQETQYF,TRBJ2-5,TRBV15,.,TRBD1
TGTGCCAGCTCGTCCGGGCGGGGGGCCGGGGAGCTGTTTTTT,CASSSGRGAGELFF,TRBJ2-2,TRBV13,.,TRBD2